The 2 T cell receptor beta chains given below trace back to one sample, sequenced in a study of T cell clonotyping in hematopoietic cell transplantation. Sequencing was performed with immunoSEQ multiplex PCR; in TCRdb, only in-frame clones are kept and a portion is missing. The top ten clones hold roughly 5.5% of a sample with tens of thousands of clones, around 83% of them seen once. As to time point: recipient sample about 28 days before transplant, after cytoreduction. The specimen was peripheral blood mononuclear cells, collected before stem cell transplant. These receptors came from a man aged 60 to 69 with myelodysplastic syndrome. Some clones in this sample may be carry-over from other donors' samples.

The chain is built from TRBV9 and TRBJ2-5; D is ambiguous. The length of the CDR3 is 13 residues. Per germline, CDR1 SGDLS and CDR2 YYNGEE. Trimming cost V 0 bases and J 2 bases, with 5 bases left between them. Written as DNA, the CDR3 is TGTGCCAGCAGCGTAGGTCAACAAGAGACCCAGTACTTC. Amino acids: CASSVGQQETQYF.

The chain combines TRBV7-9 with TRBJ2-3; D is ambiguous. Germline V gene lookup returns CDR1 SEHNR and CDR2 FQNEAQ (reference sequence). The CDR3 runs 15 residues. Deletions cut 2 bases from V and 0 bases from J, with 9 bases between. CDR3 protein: CASSLMFLSTDTQYF. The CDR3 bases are TGTGCCAGCAGCTTAATGTTCCTCAGCACAGATACGCAGTATTTT. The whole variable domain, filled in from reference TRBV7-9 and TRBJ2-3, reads DTGVSQNPRHKITKRGQNVTFRCDPISEHNRLYWYRQTLGQGPEFLTYFQNEAQLEKSRLLSDRFSAERPKGSFSTLEIQRTEQGDSAMYLCASSLMFLSTDTQYFGPGTRLTVL.